Below are 12 T cell receptor beta chains sequenced from a single sample in a study of T cell clonality in common variable immunodeficiency. Libraries were prepared by immunoSEQ multiplex PCR; TCRdb keeps only in-frame clonotypes and omits some of them. Observed in the sample are about 37,000 clones, none of them singletons. Sequenced input: peripheral blood mononuclear cells. The receptors were sampled from a person aged 18 to 69 in good health.

In this sample, this clone turned up many times. The read terminates 3 residues ahead of where the CDR3 ends, so the germline J gene completes it. The chain couples TRBV4-1 to TRBJ1-2; TRBD1 might be the D (5 bases). The germline gives CDR1 MGHRA, CDR2 YSYEKL. The CDR3 totals 13 residues. Trimming stripped 4 bases from V and 5 bases from J, with 11 bases between. CDR3 DNA (partial): TGCGCCAGCAGCCCTTCGACAGAATATGGC. This encodes CASSPSTEYG. The whole CDR3 region reads CASSPSTEYGYTF.

This clone has a count of ten or more. The read halts 3 residues ahead of the CDR3 end, with the missing end drawn from the germline J gene. The V gene is TRBV20-1, the J gene TRBJ2-5, with D maybe TRBD1 (5 bases). This CDR3 has 15 residues. Germline values: CDR1 DFQATT, CDR2 SNEGSKA (reference sequence). Trimming removed 0 bases at V and 0 bases at J, with 11 bases between. Partial CDR3 DNA: TGCAGTGCTAGAGAAGGGGTCTCGAACCAAGAGACC. It codes for CSAREGVSNQET. The full-length CDR3 reads as CSAREGVSNQETQYF.

In this sample, this clone turned up many times. The read ends 3 residues before the CDR3 terminus; that terminus is restored from the germline J gene. The chain has TRBV20-1 and TRBJ2-7; 16 nucleotides align to TRBD2. Looked up from germline, CDR1 is DFQATT and CDR2 is SNEGSKA (reference sequence). With 0 bases clipped from V and 3 bases from J, the junction kept 14 bases outside the gene matches. The CDR3 is made up of 20 amino acids. This chain's CDR3 is CSARERAGTSGRANVYEQYF. The part of the CDR3 DNA that was read is TGCAGTGCTAGAGAAAGGGCCGGGACTAGCGGGAGGGCCAACGTCTACGAG.

In this sample, this clone turned up many times. The CDR3 extends 3 residues past the end of the read, so its final part is completed from the germline J gene. This sequence joins TRBV20-1 and TRBJ2-7; 9 bases agree with TRBD1. The length of the CDR3 is 13 residues. Germline loops: CDR1 DFQATT, CDR2 SNEGSKA (reference sequence). J lost 3 bases, V lost 5 bases, and 5 bases had no gene match. This CDR3 is CSAPRTGDYEQYF. The part of the CDR3 DNA that was read is TGCAGTGCTCCGAGGACAGGGGACTACGAG.

This clone was detected ten times or more. The DNA ends 3 residues before the CDR3 does, and the rest of the CDR3 is filled in from the germline J gene. The chain recombines TRBV5-1 with TRBJ2-1, with D possibly matching TRBD1 (6 bases). There are 18 residues in the CDR3. Trimming cost V 4 bases and J 2 bases, with 22 bases left between them. Germline assignment: CDR1 SGHRS and CDR2 YFSETQ. The CDR3: CASSRWGSGTHTYNEQFF. The sequenced part of the CDR3 DNA is TGCGCCAGCAGCCGTTGGGGTTCCGGGACACACACCTACAATGAG.

This clone occurred many times. The observed sequence ends 3 residues before the CDR3 terminus, with the missing tail filled in from the germline J gene. The chain recombines TRBV19 with TRBJ2-7; 8 nucleotides agree with TRBD2. Germline V CDR1 and CDR2: LNHDA, SQIVND (reference sequence). Trimming took 4 bases from V and 0 from J; bases not matched to a gene: 8. The CDR3 has 16 amino acids. CDR3 protein: CASSKLGGTSSYEQYF. The part of the CDR3 DNA that was read is TGTGCCAGTAGTAAGTTAGGTGGGACTAGCTCCTACGAG.

This clone was counted many times. Read data end 3 residues before the CDR3 end; the end is taken from the germline J gene. This chain links TRBV7-8 with TRBJ1-1; no clear D gene. The V and J ends lost 3 bases and 0 bases respectively, with 5 bases between them. Germline CDR1 reads SGHVS; CDR2 reads FQNEAQ. CDR3 length: 13 residues. The covered CDR3 bases are TGTGCCAGCAGCTTTTCAGTGAACACTGAA. It translates to CASSFSVNTE. From start to end, the CDR3 is CASSFSVNTEAFF.

This clone was seen repeatedly, ten times or more. The CDR3 is cut off 3 residues early in the read; its end comes from the germline J gene. The chain has TRBV16 and TRBJ1-2; the match to TRBD1 covers 11 bases. Germline V gene lookup returns CDR1 KGHSY and CDR2 FQNENV. This CDR3 has 14 residues. This CDR3 is CASSQGQGAEGYTF. CDR3 DNA, as far as it was read: TGTGCCAGCAGCCAAGGACAGGGGGCGGAAGGC.

Ten or more counts support this clone. The sequence runs out 3 residues before the end of the CDR3; the remainder is reconstructed from the germline J gene. The chain recombines TRBV5-1 with TRBJ1-1; weak D call: TRBD1 (5 bases). Trimming removed 5 bases at V and 2 bases at J, with 13 bases between. Looked up from germline, CDR1 is SGHRS and CDR2 is YFSETQ. CDR3 length equals 14 residues. The CDR3 protein is CASRTNTGNTEAFF. The DNA read from the CDR3 is TGCGCCAGCAGGACAAATACAGGAAACACTGAA.

This clone has at least ten counts. The read terminates 3 residues ahead of where the CDR3 ends, so the germline J gene completes it. V usage is TRBV12-3 or TRBV12-4 and J usage is TRBJ2-3, with TRBD2 as a possible D gene (6 bases). The CDR3 is 14 amino acids. V dropped 6 bases and J dropped 5 bases, with 15 bases sitting between them. The CDR3 bases that were read are TGTGCCAGCAGCCGTACGGGGGTGGGAGATACG. Its protein is CASSRTGVGDT. The full CDR3 protein is CASSRTGVGDTQYF.

In this sample, this clone turned up many times. With the read ending 3 residues before the CDR3 end, the germline J gene is used to fill in that end. The chain carries TRBV5-1 and TRBJ2-1, with 8 bases aligning to TRBD2. The CDR3 covers 16 residues. J lost 5 bases, V lost 0 bases, and 7 bases had no gene match. In germline, CDR1 is SGHRS, CDR2 YFSETQ. CDR3: CASSLVTGGGNNEQFF. The covered CDR3 bases are TGCGCCAGCAGCTTGGTTACGGGGGGGGGCAACAATGAG. The complete variable domain, with remaining parts taken from reference TRBV5-1 and TRBJ2-1, reads KAGVTQTPRYLIKTRGQQVTLSCSPISGHRSVSWYQQTPGQGLQFLFEYFSETQRNKGNFPGRFSGRQFSNSRSEMNVSTLELGDSALYLCASSLVTGGGNNEQFFGPGTRLTVL.

This clone was seen ten or more times. The sequence runs out 3 residues before the end of the CDR3; the remainder is reconstructed from the germline J gene. J is TRBJ2-5 and V is TRBV20-1; D remains unclear. From germline, CDR1 is DFQATT and CDR2 SNEGSKA (reference sequence). CDR3 length: 13 residues. V was pared by 3 bases and J by 0 bases, with 8 bases between. The covered CDR3 bases are TGCAGTGCTAGGTCAGAGAACCAAGAGACC. Its translation is CSARSENQET. The full CDR3 is CSARSENQETQYF.